This T cell receptor beta chain was identified during a study of blood T cells in healthy people across ages. CDR3 length: 12 amino acids. V lost 6 bases to trimming and J lost 7 bases; unmatched junction nucleotides: 4. Together with a sample-barcoded 5' primer, a J-beta primer mix was included in a second PCR lasting roughly 6 to 12 cycles. TCRdb passed the 5' RACE reads through MiXCR, listing each CDR3 protein once. The repertoire holds 600,000 to 1,000,000 distinct CDR3 sequences, with roughly 60% as singletons. The gene calls are TRBV12-3 or TRBV12-4 and TRBJ1-1; 8 bases agree with TRBD1. Specimen: blood. This TCR was sampled from a young man in good health. The chain's CDR3 is CASSLQGGEAFF. CDR3 DNA sequence: TGTGCCAGCAGCTTACAGGGGGGTGAAGCTTTCTTT.